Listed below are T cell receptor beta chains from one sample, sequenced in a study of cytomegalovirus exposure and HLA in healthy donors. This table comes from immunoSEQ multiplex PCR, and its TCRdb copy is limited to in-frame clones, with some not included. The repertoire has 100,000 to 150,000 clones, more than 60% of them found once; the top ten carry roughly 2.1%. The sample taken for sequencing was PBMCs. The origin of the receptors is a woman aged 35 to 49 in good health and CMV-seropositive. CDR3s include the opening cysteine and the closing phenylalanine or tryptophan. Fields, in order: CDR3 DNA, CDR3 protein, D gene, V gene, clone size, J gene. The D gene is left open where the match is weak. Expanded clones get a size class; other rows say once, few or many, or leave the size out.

TGTGCCAGCTCACCACCCTGGACAGGACTGAACACTGAAGCTTTCTTT CASSPPWTGLNTEAFF TRBD1 TRBV18 . TRBJ1-1
TGTGCCAGCAGCTCACCTCCGGGACTAGCGGGAGGGCCCTACAATGAGCAGTTCTTC CASSSPPGLAGGPYNEQFF TRBD2 TRBV7-2 . TRBJ2-1
TGCGCCACCGCGGCGACTAGCGGAATGGCAAAGACCCAGTACTTC CATAATSGMAKTQYF TRBD2 TRBV5-1 . TRBJ2-5
TGTGCCAGCATCAGGGACAGCTTGAACACTGAAGCTTTCTTT CASIRDSLNTEAFF TRBD1 TRBV6-5 . TRBJ1-1
TGTGCCAGCAGCCGTTCGGACAGGGCAAACTATGGCTACACCTTC CASSRSDRANYGYTF TRBD1 TRBV7-2 once TRBJ1-2
TGTGCCAGCAGTCCGTCCGTGAACACTGAAGCTTTCTTT CASSPSVNTEAFF . TRBV2 few TRBJ1-1
TGTGCCAGCAGTGGAGAACAGAATAGCAATCAGCCCCAGCATTTT CASSGEQNSNQPQHF . TRBV6-1 . TRBJ1-5
TGTGCCAGTAGTGGGAGACAGGGGGAAATGCTGTTTTTT CASSGRQGEMLFF TRBD1 TRBV19 . TRBJ1-4
TGTGCCAGTAGTATTTACAGGGGTGGTGGGGCCAACGTCCTGACTTTC CASSIYRGGGANVLTF TRBD1 TRBV19 . TRBJ2-6
TGTGCCAGCAGCCGTACAGGTTTCTACACCTTC CASSRTGFYTF . TRBV5-4 few TRBJ1-2